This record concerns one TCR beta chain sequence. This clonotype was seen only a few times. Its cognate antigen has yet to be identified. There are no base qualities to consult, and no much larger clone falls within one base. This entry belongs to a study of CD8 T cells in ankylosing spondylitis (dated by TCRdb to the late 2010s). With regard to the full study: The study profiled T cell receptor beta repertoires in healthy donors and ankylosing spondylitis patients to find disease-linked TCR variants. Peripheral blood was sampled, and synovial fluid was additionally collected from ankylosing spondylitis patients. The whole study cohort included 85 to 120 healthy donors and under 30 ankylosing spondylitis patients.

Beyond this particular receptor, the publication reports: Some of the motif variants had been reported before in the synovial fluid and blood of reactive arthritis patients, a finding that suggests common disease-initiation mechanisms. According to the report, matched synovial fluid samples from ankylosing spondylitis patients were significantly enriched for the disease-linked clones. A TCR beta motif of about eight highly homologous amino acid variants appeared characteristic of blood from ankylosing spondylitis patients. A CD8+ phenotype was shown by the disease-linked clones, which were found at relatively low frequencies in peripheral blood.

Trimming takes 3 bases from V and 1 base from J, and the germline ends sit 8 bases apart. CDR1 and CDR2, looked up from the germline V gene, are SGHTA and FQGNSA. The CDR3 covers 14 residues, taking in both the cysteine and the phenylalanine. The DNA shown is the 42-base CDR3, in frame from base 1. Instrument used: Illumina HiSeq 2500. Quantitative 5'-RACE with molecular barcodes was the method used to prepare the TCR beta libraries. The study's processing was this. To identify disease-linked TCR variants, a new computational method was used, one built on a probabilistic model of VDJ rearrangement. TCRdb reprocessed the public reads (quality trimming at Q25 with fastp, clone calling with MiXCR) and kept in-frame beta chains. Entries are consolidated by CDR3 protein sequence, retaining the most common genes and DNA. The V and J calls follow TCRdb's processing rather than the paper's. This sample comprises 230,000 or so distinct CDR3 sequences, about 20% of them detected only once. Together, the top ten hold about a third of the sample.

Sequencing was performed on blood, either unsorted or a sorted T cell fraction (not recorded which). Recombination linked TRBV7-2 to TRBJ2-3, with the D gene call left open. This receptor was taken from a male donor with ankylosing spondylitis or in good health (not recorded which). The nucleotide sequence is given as TGTGCCAGCAGCTTGATACTGGGCACAGATACGCAGTATTTT. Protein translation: CASSLILGTDTQYF.